These T cell receptor beta chains were read from a single sample in a study of a mutant IDH1 vaccine in newly diagnosed glioma. Their target antigens are unknown. Produced via immunoSEQ multiplex PCR; TCRdb's table is partial and in-frame only. The top ten clones hold about 4.1% of a sample with tens of thousands of clones, around 80% of them seen once. The source was PBMCs, collected from a glioma patient whose treatment included an IDH1 peptide vaccine. The receptor source for this set is a man aged 30-40 years with glioma. The CDR3 runs from the conserved cysteine through the conserved F or W. A D gene is named only where the DNA matches it firmly. Clone size is given for some rows only: seen once, a few or many times, or a class if the clone is expanded.

TRBJ2-5	TRBV7-9	.	few	CASSLGGQIKETQYF	TGTGCCAGCAGCTTAGGCGGACAGATAAAAGAGACCCAGTACTTC
TRBJ2-1	TRBV19	.	.	CASSNSRDEQFF	TGTGCCAGTAGTAATTCGAGGGATGAGCAGTTCTTC
TRBJ2-7	TRBV6-6	TRBD1	.	CASSYPSEQGAYEQYF	TGTGCCAGCAGTTACCCGAGTGAACAGGGGGCCTACGAGCAGTACTTC
TRBJ2-1	TRBV21-1	.	.	CASSNGTSGGPKYNEQFF	TGTGCCAGCAGCAATGGGACTAGCGGGGGGCCTAAGTACAATGAGCAGTTCTTC
TRBJ2-7	TRBV11-2	.	few	CASSLVYEQYF	TGTGCCAGCAGCTTAGTCTACGAGCAGTACTTC
TRBJ1-4	TRBV15	.	.	CATSTRVQEKLFF	TGTGCCACCAGCACCAGGGTCCAGGAAAAACTGTTTTTT
TRBJ1-6	TRBV28	.	.	CASSLRLSPLHF	TGTGCCAGCAGTTTACGGTTATCACCCCTCCACTTT
TRBJ2-7	TRBV5-1	TRBD1	.	CASSLEGQGAFSYEQYF	TGCGCCAGCAGCTTGGAGGGACAGGGGGCTTTTTCCTACGAGCAGTACTTC
TRBJ2-3	TRBV4-1	TRBD2	.	CASSQDGTSGGADTQYF	TGCGCCAGCAGCCAAGATGGGACTAGCGGGGGGGCAGATACGCAGTATTTT
TRBJ2-5	TRBV11-2	.	.	CASSLVPLWGETQYF	TGTGCCAGCAGCTTAGTCCCCCTGTGGGGAGAGACCCAGTACTTC